The clone carrying this T cell receptor beta chain was picked up one time. The antigen remains undetermined. The data are from a study of cytomegalovirus exposure and HLA in healthy donors. The study, taken as a whole, reports: Fewer than 200 TCR beta chains were listed as cytomegalovirus-associated. Three CMV-associated chains were confirmed in vitro to be specific for CMV antigens. Later, an analysis found that TCR clusters from the first cohort tended to co-occur in the 95 to 150 validation repertoires. Most TCR sequences were seen very rarely across donors, but some public TCRs occurred in many.

The repertoire was sequenced with immunoSEQ multiplex PCR; TCRdb's copy has only in-frame clones and lacks some. The sample includes fewer than 250,000 clones, around nine tenths of them seen just once. The ends lost 2 bases at V and 6 bases at J; junction bases unmatched: 13. The CDR3 totals 17 residues. CDR1 and CDR2 from the germline V gene are ENHRY and SYGVKD. The specimen sequenced was PBMCs. This receptor was identified in a man aged 18 to 30 in good health and CMV-seronegative. This chain uses TRBV10-3 with TRBJ2-3, with 8 bases matching TRBD1. The CDR3, as DNA: TGTGCCATCAGTGAGCCGATCCGGGACAGGCTCACCGATACGCAGTATTTT. Protein: CAISEPIRDRLTDTQYF.